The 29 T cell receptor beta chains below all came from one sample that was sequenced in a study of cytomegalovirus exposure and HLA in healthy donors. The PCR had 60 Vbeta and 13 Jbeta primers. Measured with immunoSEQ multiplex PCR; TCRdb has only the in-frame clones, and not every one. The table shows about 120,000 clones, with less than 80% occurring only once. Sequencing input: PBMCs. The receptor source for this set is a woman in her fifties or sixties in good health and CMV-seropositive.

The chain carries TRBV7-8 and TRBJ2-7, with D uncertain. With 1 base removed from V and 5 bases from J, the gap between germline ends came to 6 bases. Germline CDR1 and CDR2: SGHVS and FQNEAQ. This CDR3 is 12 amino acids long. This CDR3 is CASSLGPNEQYF. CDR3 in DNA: TGTGCCAGCAGCTTAGGCCCTAACGAGCAGTACTTC. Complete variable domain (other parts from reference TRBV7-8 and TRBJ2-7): GAGVSQSPRYKVAKRGQDVALRCDPISGHVSLFWYQQALGQGPEFLTYFQNEAQLDKSGLPSDRFFAERPEGSVSTLKIQRTQQEDSAVYLCASSLGPNEQYFGPGTRLTVT.

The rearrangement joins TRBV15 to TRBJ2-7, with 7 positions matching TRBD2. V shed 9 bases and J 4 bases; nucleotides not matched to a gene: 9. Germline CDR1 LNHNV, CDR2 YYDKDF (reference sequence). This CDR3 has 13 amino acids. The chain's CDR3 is CATQLSGTYEQYF. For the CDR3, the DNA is TGTGCCACACAATTAAGCGGGACGTACGAGCAGTACTTC.

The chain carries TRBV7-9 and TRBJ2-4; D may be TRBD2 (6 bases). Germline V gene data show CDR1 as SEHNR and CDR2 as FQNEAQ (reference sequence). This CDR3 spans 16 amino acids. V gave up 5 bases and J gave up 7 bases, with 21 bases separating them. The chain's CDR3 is CASSRGTAPDGNIQYF. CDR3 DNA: TGTGCCAGCAGCAGAGGGACTGCACCTGACGGGAACATTCAGTACTTC.

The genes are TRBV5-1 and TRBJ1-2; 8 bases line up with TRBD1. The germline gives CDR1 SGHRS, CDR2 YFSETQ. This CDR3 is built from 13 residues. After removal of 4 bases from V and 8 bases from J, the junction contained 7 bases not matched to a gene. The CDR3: CASSMQGAGGYTF. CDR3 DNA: TGCGCCAGCAGCATGCAGGGGGCTGGCGGCTACACCTTC.

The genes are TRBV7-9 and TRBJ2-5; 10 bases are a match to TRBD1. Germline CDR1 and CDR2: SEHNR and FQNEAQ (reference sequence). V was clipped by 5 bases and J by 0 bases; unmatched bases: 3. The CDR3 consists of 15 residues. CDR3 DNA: TGTGCCAGCAGCACGGACAGGGGGTACCAAGAGACCCAGTACTTC. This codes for CASSTDRGYQETQYF.

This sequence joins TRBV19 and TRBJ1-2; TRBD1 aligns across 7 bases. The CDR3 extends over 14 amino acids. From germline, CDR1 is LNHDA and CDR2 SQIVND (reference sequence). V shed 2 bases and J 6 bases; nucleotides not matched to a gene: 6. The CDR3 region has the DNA TGTGCCAGTAGTATACTTGGGACAGAGGATGGCTACACCTTC. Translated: CASSILGTEDGYTF.

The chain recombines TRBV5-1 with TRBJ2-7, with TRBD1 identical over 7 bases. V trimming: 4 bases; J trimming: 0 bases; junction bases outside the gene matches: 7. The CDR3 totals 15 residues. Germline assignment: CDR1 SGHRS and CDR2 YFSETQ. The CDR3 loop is CASSVGTGVSYEQYF. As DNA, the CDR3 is TGCGCCAGCAGCGTAGGAACAGGGGTCTCCTACGAGCAGTACTTC.

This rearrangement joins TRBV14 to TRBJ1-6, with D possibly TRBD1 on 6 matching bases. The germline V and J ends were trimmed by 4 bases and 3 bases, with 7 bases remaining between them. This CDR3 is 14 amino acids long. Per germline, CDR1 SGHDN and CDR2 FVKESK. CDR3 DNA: TGTGCCAGCAGCCGACAGGTCTATAATTCACCCCTCCACTTT. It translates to CASSRQVYNSPLHF.

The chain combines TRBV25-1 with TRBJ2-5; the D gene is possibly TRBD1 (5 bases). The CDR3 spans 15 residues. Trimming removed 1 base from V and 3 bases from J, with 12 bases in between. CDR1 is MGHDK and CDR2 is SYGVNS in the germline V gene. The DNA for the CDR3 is TGTGCCAGCAGTGAATTTAAGGGGCTCGAAGAGACCCAGTACTTC. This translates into CASSEFKGLEETQYF.

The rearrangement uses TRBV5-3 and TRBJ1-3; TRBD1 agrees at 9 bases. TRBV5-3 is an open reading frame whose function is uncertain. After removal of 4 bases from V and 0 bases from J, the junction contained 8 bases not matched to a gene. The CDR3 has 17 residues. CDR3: CARSRDRVYYSGNTIYF. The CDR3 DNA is TGTGCCAGAAGCAGGGACAGGGTATACTACTCTGGAAACACCATATATTTT.

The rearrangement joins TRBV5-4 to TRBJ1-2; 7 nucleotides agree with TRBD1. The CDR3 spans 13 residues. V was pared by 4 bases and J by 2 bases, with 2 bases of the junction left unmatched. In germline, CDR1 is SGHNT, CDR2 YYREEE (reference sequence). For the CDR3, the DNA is TGTGCCAGCAGCGGGACAGCAAACTATGGCTACACCTTC. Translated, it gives CASSGTANYGYTF. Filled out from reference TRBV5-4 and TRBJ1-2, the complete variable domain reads ETGVTQSPTHLIKTRGQQVTLRCSSQSGHNTVSWYQQALGQGPQFIFQYYREEENGRGNFPPRFSGLQFPNYSSELNVNALELDDSALYLCASSGTANYGYTFGSGTRLTVV.

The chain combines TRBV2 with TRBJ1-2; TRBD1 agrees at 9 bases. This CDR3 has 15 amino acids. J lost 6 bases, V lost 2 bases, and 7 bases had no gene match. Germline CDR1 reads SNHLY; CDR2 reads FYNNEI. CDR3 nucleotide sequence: TGTGCCAGCAGTGAACTAGGACAGGGGTTCAATGGCTACACCTTC. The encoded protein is CASSELGQGFNGYTF.

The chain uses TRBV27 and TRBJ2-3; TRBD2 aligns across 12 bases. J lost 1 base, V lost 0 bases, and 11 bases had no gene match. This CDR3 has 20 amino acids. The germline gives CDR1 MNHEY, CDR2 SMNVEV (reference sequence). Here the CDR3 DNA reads TGTGCCAGCAGTTTATCGACTCTAGCGGGAGGGTGGGTTGGCACAGATACGCAGTATTTT. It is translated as CASSLSTLAGGWVGTDTQYF.

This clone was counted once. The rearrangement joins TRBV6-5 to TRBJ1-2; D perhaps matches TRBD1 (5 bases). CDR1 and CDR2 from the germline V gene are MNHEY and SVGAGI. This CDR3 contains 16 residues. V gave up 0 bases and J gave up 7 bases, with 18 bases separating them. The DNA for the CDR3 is TGTGCCAGCAGTTACTCAGGCGGGCGGGGGTCTTCTGGCTACACCTTC. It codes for CASSYSGGRGSSGYTF.

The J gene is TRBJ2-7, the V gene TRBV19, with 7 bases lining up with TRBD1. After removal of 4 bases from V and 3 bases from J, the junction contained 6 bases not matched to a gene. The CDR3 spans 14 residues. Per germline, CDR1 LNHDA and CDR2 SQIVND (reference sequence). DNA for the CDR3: TGTGCCAGTAGTAGCCGACAGGGAAACTACGAGCAGTACTTC. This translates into CASSSRQGNYEQYF.

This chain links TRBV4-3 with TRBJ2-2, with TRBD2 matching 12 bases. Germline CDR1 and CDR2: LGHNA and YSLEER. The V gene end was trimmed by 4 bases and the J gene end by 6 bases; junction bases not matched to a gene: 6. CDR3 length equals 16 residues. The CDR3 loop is CASSRISSGRAGELFF. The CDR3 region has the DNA TGCGCCAGCAGCCGAATATCTAGCGGGAGGGCCGGGGAGCTGTTTTTT.

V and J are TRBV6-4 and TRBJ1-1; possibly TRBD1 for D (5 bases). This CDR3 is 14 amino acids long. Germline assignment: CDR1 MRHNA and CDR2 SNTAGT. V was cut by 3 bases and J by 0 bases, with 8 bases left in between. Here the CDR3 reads CASSEWGLNTEAFF. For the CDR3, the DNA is TGTGCCAGCAGTGAGTGGGGCTTGAACACTGAAGCTTTCTTT.

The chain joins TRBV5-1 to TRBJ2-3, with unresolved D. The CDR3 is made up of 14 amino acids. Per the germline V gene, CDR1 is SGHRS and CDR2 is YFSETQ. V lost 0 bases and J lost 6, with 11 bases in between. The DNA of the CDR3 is TGCGCCAGCAGCTTGGGGCAGTTGTTCGATACGCAGTATTTT. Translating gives CASSLGQLFDTQYF.

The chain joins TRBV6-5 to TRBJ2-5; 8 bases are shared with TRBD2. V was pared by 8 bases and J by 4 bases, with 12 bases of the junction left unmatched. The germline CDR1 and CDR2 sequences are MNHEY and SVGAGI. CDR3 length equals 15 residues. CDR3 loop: CASVSQGLAGETQYF. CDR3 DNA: TGTGCCAGCGTGTCCCAAGGACTAGCAGGAGAGACCCAGTACTTC.

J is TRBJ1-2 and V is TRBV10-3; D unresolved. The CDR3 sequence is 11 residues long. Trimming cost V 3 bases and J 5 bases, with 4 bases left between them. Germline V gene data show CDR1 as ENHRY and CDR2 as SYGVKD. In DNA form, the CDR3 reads TGTGCCATCAGTGACCAATATGGCTACACCTTC. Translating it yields CAISDQYGYTF.

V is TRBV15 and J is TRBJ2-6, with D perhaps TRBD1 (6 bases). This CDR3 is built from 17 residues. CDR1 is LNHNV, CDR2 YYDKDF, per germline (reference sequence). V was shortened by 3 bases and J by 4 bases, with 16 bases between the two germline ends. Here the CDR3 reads CATSRGTPLTGANVLTF. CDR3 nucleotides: TGTGCCACCAGCAGGGGGACACCCCTCACCGGGGCCAACGTCCTGACTTTC.

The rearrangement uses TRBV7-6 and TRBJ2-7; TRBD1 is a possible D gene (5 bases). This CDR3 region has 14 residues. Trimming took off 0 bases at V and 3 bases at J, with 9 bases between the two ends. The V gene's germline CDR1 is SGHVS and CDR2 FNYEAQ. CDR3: CASSLARQNYEQYF. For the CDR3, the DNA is TGTGCCAGCAGCTTAGCGAGACAGAACTACGAGCAGTACTTC.

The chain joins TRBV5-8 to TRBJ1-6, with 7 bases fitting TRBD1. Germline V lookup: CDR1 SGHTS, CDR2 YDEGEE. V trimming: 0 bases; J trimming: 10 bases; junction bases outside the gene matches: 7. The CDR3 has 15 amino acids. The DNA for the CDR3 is TGTGCCAGCAGCTTGGGGATTACAGGGGAGTCACCCCTCCACTTT. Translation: CASSLGITGESPLHF.

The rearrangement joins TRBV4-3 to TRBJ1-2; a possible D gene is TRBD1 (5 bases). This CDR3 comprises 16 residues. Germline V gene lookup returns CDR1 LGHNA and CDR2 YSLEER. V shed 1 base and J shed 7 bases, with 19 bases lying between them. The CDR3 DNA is TGCGCCAGCAGCCAAGCAGACACGGGACTGTTGGGTGGCTACACCTTC. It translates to CASSQADTGLLGGYTF.

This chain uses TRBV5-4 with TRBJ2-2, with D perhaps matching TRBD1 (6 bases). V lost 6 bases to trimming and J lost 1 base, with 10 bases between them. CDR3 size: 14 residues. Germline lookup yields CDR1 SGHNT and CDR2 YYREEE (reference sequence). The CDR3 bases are TGTGCCAGCAACCCGGACAGGAACACCGGGGAGCTGTTTTTT. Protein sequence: CASNPDRNTGELFF.

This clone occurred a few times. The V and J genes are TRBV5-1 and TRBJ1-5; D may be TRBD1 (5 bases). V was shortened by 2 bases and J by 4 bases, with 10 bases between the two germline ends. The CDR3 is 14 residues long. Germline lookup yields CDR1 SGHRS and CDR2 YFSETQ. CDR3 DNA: TGCGCCAGCAGCTTTGACAGTTTGAATCAGCCCCAGCATTTT. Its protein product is CASSFDSLNQPQHF.

The CDR3 nucleotides read TGTGCCAGCAGTCTCGGGGAAGGCACTGAAGCTTTCTTT. Amino acids: CASSLGEGTEAFF. The rearrangement links TRBV28 to TRBJ1-1; D ambiguous. The germline V gene encodes CDR1 MDHEN and CDR2 SYDVKM. V was clipped by 5 bases and J by 4 bases, with 11 bases between them. The CDR3 runs 13 residues.

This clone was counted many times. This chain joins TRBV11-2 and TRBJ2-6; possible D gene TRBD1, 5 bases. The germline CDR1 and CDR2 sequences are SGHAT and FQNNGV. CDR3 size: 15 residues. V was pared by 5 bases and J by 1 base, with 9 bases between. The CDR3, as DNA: TGTGCCAGCAGCATGCAGGGATCTGGGGCCAACGTCCTGACTTTC. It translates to CASSMQGSGANVLTF. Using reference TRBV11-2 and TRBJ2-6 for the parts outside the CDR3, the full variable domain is EAGVAQSPRYKIIEKRQSVAFWCNPISGHATLYWYQQILGQGPKLLIQFQNNGVVDDSQLPKDRFSAERLKGVDSTLKIQPAKLEDSAVYLCASSMQGSGANVLTFGAGSRLTVL.

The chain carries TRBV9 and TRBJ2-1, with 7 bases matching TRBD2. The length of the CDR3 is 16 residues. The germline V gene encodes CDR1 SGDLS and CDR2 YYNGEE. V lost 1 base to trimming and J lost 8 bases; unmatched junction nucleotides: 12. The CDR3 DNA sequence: TGTGCCAGCAGCGTAAAAGTCGCGGGAGTACCCGATGAGCAGTTCTTC. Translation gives CASSVKVAGVPDEQFF.